The source of this T cell receptor (beta chain) is a study of PD-1 blockade in mismatch repair-deficient tumors. About the research overall: Enrolled about 2012-2016, patients had progressing, pretreated mismatch repair-deficient cancers of about a dozen types.

This clone was recorded only once. The method was immunoSEQ multiplex PCR; TCRdb's version includes in-frame clones alone and lacks a portion of them. The data contain over 60,000 clones, more than 70% of them singletons. The CDR3 contains 17 residues. Germline CDR1 is SGHVS and CDR2 is FQNEAQ. V dropped 6 bases and J dropped 5; count of bases not matched to a gene: 16. The sample was peripheral blood, taken 52 weeks after starting pembrolizumab. The TCR comes from an adult with mismatch repair-deficient cancer. V and J are TRBV7-8 and TRBJ2-3, with TRBD2 identical over 8 bases. For the CDR3, the DNA is TGTGCCAGCAGGATAGCGGGACTGGATAGGGTCGTAGATACGCAGTATTTT. Translation gives CASRIAGLDRVVDTQYF.